The 5 T cell receptor beta chains given below trace back to one sample, sequenced in a study of T cell repertoires in cytomegalovirus infection. Which antigens these TCRs recognize remains unknown. MiXCR was run by TCRdb on the reads, yielding one entry per CDR3 protein. Among just over 450,000 distinct CDR3 sequences, about 42% were seen once, and the ten largest hold about 45%. This material consisted of cultured PBMCs, taken from culture after CMV antigen stimulation. The receptors derive from a human donor in good health (CMV status not recorded). Some clones in this sample may be carry-over from other donors' samples.

This clonotype was recorded at least ten times. This chain joins TRBV7-2 and TRBJ2-3, with 11 bases aligning to TRBD2. J lost 1 base, V lost 5 bases, and 11 bases had no gene match. Looked up from germline, CDR1 is SGHTA and CDR2 is FQGNSA. The length of the CDR3 is 18 residues. The CDR3 region has the DNA TGTGCCAGCAGCCCCCGACTAGCGGGAATGGGCGGCACAGATACGCAGTATTTT. Protein: CASSPRLAGMGGTDTQYF.

The gene calls are TRBV5-6 and TRBJ2-3, with D possibly matching TRBD2 (6 bases). Trimming removed 3 bases from V and 3 bases from J, with 8 bases in between. This CDR3 has 13 residues. In germline, CDR1 is SGHDT, CDR2 YYEEEE. CDR3 amino acids: CASSWGTTDTQYF. In DNA, the CDR3 is TGTGCCAGCAGCTGGGGGACTACAGATACGCAGTATTTT.

The chain has TRBV19 and TRBJ2-5, with D possibly matching TRBD2 (6 bases). The V end lost 5 bases, the J end lost 5 bases, and 15 bases lay between the germline ends. The germline V gene encodes CDR1 LNHDA and CDR2 SQIVND (reference sequence). CDR3 length: 14 residues. CDR3 sequence (DNA): TGTGCCAGTAGTCTTAGCGGAACCCCGGAGACCCAGTACTTC. It codes for CASSLSGTPETQYF.

V gene TRBV7-2 combines with J gene TRBJ1-2, with 8 bases matching TRBD1. The V and J ends lost 5 bases and 7 bases, in that order; junction bases with no gene match: 6. The CDR3 consists of 13 residues. Per germline, CDR1 SGHTA and CDR2 FQGNSA. DNA of the CDR3: TGTGCCAGCAGCCGAACAGGGGGGGGTGGCTACACCTTC. Protein sequence: CASSRTGGGGYTF.

Only a few counts were recorded for this clonotype. The CDR3 bases are TGTGCCAGCAGCTTAGCCCAGCGGGCTCGCACAGATACGCAGTATTTT. It codes for CASSLAQRARTDTQYF. V and J are TRBV7-2 and TRBJ2-3, with D tentatively TRBD2 (6 bases). The CDR3 consists of 16 residues. The V end was cut by 0 bases, the J end by 1 base, with 11 bases between. Germline-derived CDR1 and CDR2 are SGHTA and FQGNSA.